The 11 T cell receptor beta chains presented below share a single source sample, sequenced in a study of T cells in localized non-small cell lung cancer. Sequencing was performed with immunoSEQ multiplex PCR; in TCRdb, only in-frame clones are kept and a portion is missing. The sample lists around 12,000 clones, 28% seen once, with roughly 6.8% in the top ten. This sample comprised lung tumor tissue, obtained before any cancer treatment. The receptors here all came from a female donor at least 60 years old with stage I lung adenocarcinoma.

V is TRBV9 and J is TRBJ2-1; 8 bases map to TRBD1. Per the germline V gene, CDR1 is SGDLS and CDR2 is YYNGEE. The CDR3 is 16 residues long. Trimming cost V 6 bases and J 3 bases; bases outside gene matches: 11. The chain's CDR3 is CASNLTGTGIYNEQFF. The CDR3 DNA sequence: TGTGCCAGCAACTTAACCGGGACAGGAATCTACAATGAGCAGTTCTTC.

The V call is TRBV25-1, the J call TRBJ2-1, with a weak D call TRBD2 (5 bases). Trimming cost V 7 bases and J 10 bases, with 17 bases left between them. CDR1 is MGHDK and CDR2 is SYGVNS in the germline V gene. The CDR3 is made up of 13 amino acids. The DNA of the CDR3 is TGTGCCAGCAAGAGGAGGAGCTCTGGGGAGCAGTTCTTC. Amino acid sequence: CASKRRSSGEQFF. Using reference TRBV25-1 and TRBJ2-1 for the parts outside the CDR3, the full variable domain is EADIYQTPRYLVIGTGKKITLECSQTMGHDKMYWYQQDPGMELHLIHYSYGVNSTEKGDLSSESTVSRIRTEHFPLTLESARPSHTSQYLCASKRRSSGEQFFGPGTRLTVL.

Notes on this clone: The observed sequence ends 1 residue before the CDR3 terminus, with the missing tail filled in from the germline J gene. The rearrangement links TRBV10-3 to TRBJ1-1, with D unresolved. V was trimmed by 0 bases and J by 1 base, leaving 6 bases between them. Germline V CDR1 and CDR2: ENHRY, SYGVKD. This CDR3 has 14 residues. The covered CDR3 bases are TGTGCCATCAGTGAGTCGTTGGGGAACACTGAAGCTTTC. As protein: CAISESLGNTEAF. Given in full, the CDR3 is CAISESLGNTEAFF.

This clone was counted between two and nine times. The rearrangement uses TRBV6-8 and TRBJ1-2; 8 bases are shared with TRBD1. Germline V gene data show CDR1 as MNHGY and CDR2 as SAAAGT. The CDR3 runs 12 residues. J lost 6 bases, V lost 4 bases, and 1 base had no gene match. CDR3 sequence: CASSSGGDGYTF. The CDR3 DNA reads TGTGCCAGCAGTTCAGGGGGCGATGGCTACACCTTC.

The chain uses TRBV12-5 and TRBJ1-2, with 8 bases identical to TRBD1. Germline V gene data show CDR1 as LGHNT and CDR2 as FRNRAP. CDR3 length: 14 residues. The CDR3 sequence: CASTPGGAYYGYTF. In DNA, the CDR3 is TGTGCCAGCACCCCAGGGGGCGCGTACTATGGCTACACCTTC.

This clone counts as medium-sized. V is TRBV6-8 and J is TRBJ2-7, with 10 bases that match TRBD1. Germline lookup yields CDR1 MNHGY and CDR2 SAAAGT. The J segment lost 5 bases and the V segment lost 6 bases, leaving 4 bases of the junction unmatched. This CDR3 is 13 amino acids long. Here the CDR3 reads CASRGGTGDEQYF. CDR3 bases: TGTGCCAGCAGAGGAGGGACAGGGGACGAGCAGTACTTC.

V is TRBV30 and J is TRBJ1-5, with 7 nucleotides matching TRBD1. Germline V gene sequence: CDR1 GTSNPN, CDR2 SVGIG (reference sequence). The CDR3 has 14 amino acids. Trimming cost V 3 bases and J 4 bases; bases outside gene matches: 6. In DNA, the CDR3 is TGTGCCTGGAGCATCCGGGACAGAAATCAGCCCCAGCATTTT. Translation gives CAWSIRDRNQPQHF.

V gene TRBV6-8 combines with J gene TRBJ1-1; D is uncertain. From germline, CDR1 is MNHGY and CDR2 SAAAGT. Trimming removed 2 bases at V and 1 base at J, with 5 bases between. CDR3 length equals 13 residues. CDR3 coding DNA: TGTGCCAGCAGTTACGGGCCGAACACTGAAGCTTTCTTT. Amino acid sequence: CASSYGPNTEAFF.

This clone was detected only once. This sequence joins TRBV10-2 and TRBJ2-2; D possibly uses TRBD1 or TRBD2 (6 bases each). CDR3 length: 14 residues. CDR1 is WSHSY, CDR2 SAAADI, per germline. V dropped 4 bases and J dropped 3 bases, with 9 bases sitting between them. The chain's CDR3 is CASSVGGHTGELFF. The DNA of the CDR3 is TGCGCCAGCAGTGTTGGGGGGCACACCGGGGAGCTGTTTTTT.

This clone was detected once. The rearrangement links TRBV28 to TRBJ2-5, with D perhaps assigned TRBD1 or TRBD2 (5 bases each). This CDR3 is built from 14 residues. Germline V gives CDR1 MDHEN, CDR2 SYDVKM. V lost 2 bases, J lost 10 bases, and 17 bases lay in between. CDR3: CASSLRGLTGGQYF. CDR3 DNA sequence: TGTGCCAGCAGTTTAAGAGGGCTAACTGGGGGCCAGTACTTC.

CDR3 nucleotides: TGTGCCAGCACAGGGGCAAACTATGGCTACACCTTC. Its protein is CASTGANYGYTF. The chain employs TRBV6-8 and TRBJ1-2; tentatively, D is TRBD1 (6 bases). The CDR3 sequence is 12 residues long. The germline V gene encodes CDR1 MNHGY and CDR2 SAAAGT. V was pared by 7 bases and J by 2 bases, with 8 bases between.